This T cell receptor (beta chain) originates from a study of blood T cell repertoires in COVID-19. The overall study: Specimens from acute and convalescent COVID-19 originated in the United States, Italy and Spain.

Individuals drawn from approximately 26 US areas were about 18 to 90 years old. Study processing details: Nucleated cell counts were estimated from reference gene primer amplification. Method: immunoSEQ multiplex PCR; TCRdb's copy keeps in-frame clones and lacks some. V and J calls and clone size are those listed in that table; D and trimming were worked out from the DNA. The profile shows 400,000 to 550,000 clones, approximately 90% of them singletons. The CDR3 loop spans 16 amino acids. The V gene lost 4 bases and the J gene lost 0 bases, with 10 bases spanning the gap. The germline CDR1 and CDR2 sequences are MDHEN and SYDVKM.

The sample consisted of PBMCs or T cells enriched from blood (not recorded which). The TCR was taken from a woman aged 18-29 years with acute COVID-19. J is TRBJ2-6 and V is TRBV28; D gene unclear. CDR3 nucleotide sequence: TGTGCCAGCAGTTCCCTGACAAGCTCTGGGGCCAACGTCCTGACTTTC. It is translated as CASSSLTSSGANVLTF.